This TCR beta chain was sequenced for a study of graft-versus-host responses after intestinal transplantation. Whole-study context: Each patient got anti-thymocyte globulin induction, then tacrolimus and steroids for three to four years.

Here immunoSEQ multiplex PCR was the method, and the copy in TCRdb shows in-frame clones only, minus some. The sample lists around 100,000 clones, more than 85% occurring once. The CDR3 runs 14 residues. CDR1 and CDR2 from the germline V gene are MNHNS and SASEGT. The junction had 9 bases not matched to a gene; V was cut back by 9 bases and J by 5 bases. Regarding this clone: Its antigen is unidentified.

The TCR sequence derives from a human donor who was the organ donor for an intestinal transplant. Sequences were derived from unstimulated CD4+ T cells sorted from spleen or lymph node cells, sampled before transplant. The chain joins TRBV6-1 to TRBJ2-5; TRBD2 matches at 10 bases. CDR3 sequence (DNA): TGTGCCAGTGAAAGCGGGGGGGGGACGGAGACCCAGTACTTC. This gives the protein CASESGGGTETQYF.